Sequencing of this T cell receptor (beta chain) was carried out in a study of CD8 T cells in Susac syndrome. A quantity of about 0.5 to 1 ug RNA underwent reverse transcription using random hexamers. The CDR3 of TCR beta was amplified by immunoSEQ multiplex PCR across 54 Vbeta and 13 Jbeta. TCRdb re-called the immunoSEQ multiplex PCR reads through MiXCR, storing one row per CDR3 protein. The top ten clones hold roughly 0.12% of a sample with 150,000 to 200,000 distinct CDR3 sequences, more than 95% of them seen once. This clonotype is a singleton in its sample. CDR1 and CDR2 from the germline V gene are MNHEY and SMNVEV (reference sequence). V dropped 6 bases and J dropped 5; count of bases not matched to a gene: 6. The CDR3 sequence is 16 residues long.

The TCR was taken from a human donor with Susac syndrome. This chain connects TRBV27 to TRBJ2-2; TRBD2 matches at 13 bases. Input material: CD4+ T cells from PBMCs. The CDR3 sequence: CASSRLTSGRTGELFF. The CDR3 bases are TGTGCCAGCAGCCGCCTGACTAGCGGGAGGACCGGGGAGCTGTTTTTT.